This T cell receptor (beta chain) stems from a study of T cell responses to AZD1222 COVID-19 vaccine. Turning to the study itself: Combined were second doses at about 4 or about 12 weeks.

Germline loops: CDR1 LGHNA, CDR2 YNFKEQ. This CDR3 has 15 residues. V shed 4 bases, J shed 4 bases, and the junction held 7 bases outside the gene matches. Repertoires were generated with immunoSEQ multiplex PCR, while TCRdb's copy carries only in-frame clones and drops some. The sample yields about 120,000 clones, 88% seen once. The source material was peripheral blood, sampled on day 0 of AZD1222 vaccination. The clonotype was recovered from an adult in good health. The chain has TRBV4-2 and TRBJ1-3; TRBD1 matches at 7 bases. This CDR3 reads CASSRVGTAGNTIYF. CDR3 DNA sequence: TGTGCCAGCAGCCGCGTCGGGACAGCCGGAAACACCATATATTTT.